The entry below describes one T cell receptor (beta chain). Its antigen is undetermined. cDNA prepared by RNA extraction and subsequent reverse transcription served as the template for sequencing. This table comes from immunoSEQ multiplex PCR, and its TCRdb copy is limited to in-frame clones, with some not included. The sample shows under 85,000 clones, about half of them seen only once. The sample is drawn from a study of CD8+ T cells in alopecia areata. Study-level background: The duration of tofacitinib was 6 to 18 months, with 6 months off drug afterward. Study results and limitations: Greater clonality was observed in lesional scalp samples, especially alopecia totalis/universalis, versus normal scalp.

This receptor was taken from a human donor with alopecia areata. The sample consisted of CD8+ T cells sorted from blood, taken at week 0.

The CDR3 region has the DNA TGTGCCAGCAGGGGGGGGCCAGGAGAGACCCAGTACTTC. Translating it yields CASRGGPGETQYF. The V and J genes are TRBV6-4 and TRBJ2-5, with D perhaps TRBD2 (7 bases). This CDR3 has 13 residues. Trimming shortened V by 6 bases and J by 4 bases, and 12 bases separated the two germline ends. The germline V gene encodes CDR1 MRHNA and CDR2 SNTAGT.